The 32 T cell receptor beta chains reported below all come from one sample, sequenced in a study of blood T cell repertoires in COVID-19. Generated by immunoSEQ multiplex PCR, the TCRdb table keeps only in-frame clones and is missing some. The sample holds a few hundred thousand clones, 82% seen once. The sequenced material came from peripheral blood. These receptors originate from an elderly woman with COVID-19, enrolled during active disease.

The V gene is TRBV28, the J gene TRBJ1-5, with no clear D. This CDR3 spans 14 amino acids. The V end lost 2 bases, the J end lost 4 bases, and 9 bases lay between the germline ends. CDR1 MDHEN and CDR2 SYDVKM come from the germline V gene. CDR3 in amino acids: CASSLGRANQPQHF. The CDR3 DNA reads as TGTGCCAGCAGTTTAGGGAGGGCTAATCAGCCCCAGCATTTT.

CDR3: CASSTGGAQYF. In DNA form, the CDR3 reads TGTGCCAGCAGCACGGGGGGGGCGCAGTATTTT. The gene calls are TRBV6-5 and TRBJ2-3, with 8 bases that match TRBD2. Germline V lookup: CDR1 MNHEY, CDR2 SVGAGI. J was trimmed by 10 bases and V by 6 bases; bases with no gene match: 3. The CDR3 sequence is 11 residues long.

This clone was found a few times. The chain employs TRBV28 and TRBJ1-2; 7 nucleotides align to TRBD1. Germline V gives CDR1 MDHEN, CDR2 SYDVKM. There are 13 residues in the CDR3. V dropped 6 bases and J dropped 8; count of bases not matched to a gene: 9. CDR3 sequence: CASSQDRVRGYTF. DNA of the CDR3: TGTGCCAGCAGCCAAGACAGGGTGCGAGGCTACACCTTC.

The rearrangement links TRBV5-4 to TRBJ2-7; D is perhaps TRBD2 (5 bases). From germline, CDR1 is SGHNT and CDR2 YYREEE (reference sequence). The CDR3 runs to 12 residues. The V and J ends lost 5 bases and 3 bases respectively, with 9 bases between them. CDR3 in amino acids: CASSSGVYEQYF. The CDR3 coding sequence is TGTGCCAGCAGTTCCGGGGTCTACGAGCAGTACTTC.

The chain couples TRBV30 to TRBJ1-3; D might be TRBD1 (5 bases). The CDR3 consists of 15 residues. Germline loops: CDR1 GTSNPN, CDR2 SVGIG (reference sequence). Deletions cut 4 bases from V and 4 bases from J, with 17 bases between. The CDR3 DNA is TGTGCCTGGACTTCACTATCAGGGCCAGGAAACACCATATATTTT. It encodes CAWTSLSGPGNTIYF.

The V call is TRBV7-9, the J call TRBJ2-6; 12 bases map to TRBD1. Germline lookup yields CDR1 SEHNR and CDR2 FQNEAQ (reference sequence). V lost 0 bases, J lost 4 bases, and 7 bases stayed unmatched. CDR3 size: 19 residues. The CDR3 sequence is CASSLAPGQGARGANVLTF. In DNA form, the CDR3 reads TGTGCCAGCAGCTTAGCCCCGGGACAGGGGGCGCGAGGGGCCAACGTCCTGACTTTC.

The chain uses TRBV6-5 and TRBJ1-1; D not resolved. The V and J ends lost 6 bases and 2 bases respectively, with 13 bases between them. The CDR3 contains 14 residues. Germline V CDR1 and CDR2: MNHEY, SVGAGI. The CDR3 DNA follows: TGTGCCAGCAGCCGGGAAGGCCCCAACACTGAAGCTTTCTTT. This gives the protein CASSREGPNTEAFF.

The CDR3 region is CASSFPFGGQETQYF. The CDR3 DNA follows: TGTGCCAGCAGTTTCCCTTTTGGCGGCCAAGAGACCCAGTACTTC. This sequence joins TRBV5-4 and TRBJ2-5; D gene unclear. CDR3 length equals 15 residues. Germline lookup yields CDR1 SGHNT and CDR2 YYREEE (reference sequence). Trimming shortened V by 5 bases and J by 1 base, and 15 bases separated the two germline ends. Drawing the rest from reference TRBV5-4 and TRBJ2-5, the complete variable domain is ETGVTQSPTHLIKTRGQQVTLRCSSQSGHNTVSWYQQALGQGPQFIFQYYREEENGRGNFPPRFSGLQFPNYSSELNVNALELDDSALYLCASSFPFGGQETQYFGPGTRLLVL.

V usage is TRBV24-1 and J usage is TRBJ2-1, with 8 bases lining up with TRBD2. Germline V gene sequence: CDR1 KGHDR, CDR2 SFDVKD. Losses at the gene ends were 2 bases for V and 7 bases for J; bases not matched to a gene: 9. This CDR3 has 16 amino acids. In DNA, the CDR3 is TGTGCCACCAGTGATTCCCGGAGCGGGAGAGTTAATGAGCAGTTCTTC. Translating gives CATSDSRSGRVNEQFF.

V and J are TRBV4-2 and TRBJ1-1, with no clear D. The CDR3 extends over 13 amino acids. CDR1 is LGHNA, CDR2 YNFKEQ, per germline. Trimming cost V 6 bases and J 0 bases, with 8 bases left between them. The CDR3 loop reads CASRPHMNTEAFF. DNA for the CDR3: TGTGCCAGCAGACCTCACATGAACACTGAAGCTTTCTTT.

The gene calls are TRBV10-2 and TRBJ1-3, with D possibly being TRBD1 (5 bases). This CDR3 region has 13 residues. The germline V gene has CDR1 WSHSY and CDR2 SAAADI. V lost 6 bases and J lost 9, with 15 bases in between. Here the CDR3 DNA reads TGCGCCAGCAGGGGATGGCAGGGTGGCACCATATATTTT. Encoded protein: CASRGWQGGTIYF.

Points on this clone: This sample includes further DNA sequences coding for the same CDR3. V is TRBV7-8 and J is TRBJ1-5; TRBD1 might be the D (6 bases). Germline V gene data show CDR1 as SGHVS and CDR2 as FQNEAQ. The CDR3 consists of 14 residues. V gave up 5 bases and J gave up 2 bases, with 10 bases separating them. The CDR3 region has the DNA TGTGCCAGCAGCCGCAGGGGAGGCAATCAGCCCCAGCATTTT. Translation: CASSRRGGNQPQHF. Using reference TRBV7-8 and TRBJ1-5 for the parts outside the CDR3, the full variable domain is GAGVSQSPRYKVAKRGQDVALRCDPISGHVSLFWYQQALGQGPEFLTYFQNEAQLDKSGLPSDRFFAERPEGSVSTLKIQRTQQEDSAVYLCASSRRGGNQPQHFGDGTRLSIL.

The V call is TRBV20-1, the J call TRBJ2-7; 7 nucleotides agree with TRBD1. The germline V gene has CDR1 DFQATT and CDR2 SNEGSKA (reference sequence). The CDR3 loop spans 11 amino acids. V dropped 5 bases and J dropped 8; count of bases not matched to a gene: 6. CDR3 residues: CSASRQGKQYF. For the CDR3, the DNA is TGCAGTGCTTCGCGACAGGGCAAGCAGTACTTC.

The chain links TRBV12-2 to TRBJ1-2. TRBV12-2 corresponds to a pseudogene. This CDR3 contains 16 residues. CDR3 amino acids: CASRLARTGGFYGYTF. The CDR3 region has the DNA TGTGCAAGTCGCTTAGCCCGAACGGGAGGATTCTATGGCTACACCTTC.

This clone has only a few counts. The CDR3 here is CASSVGTGGPYEQYF. The CDR3 DNA sequence: TGTGCCAGCAGTGTCGGGACAGGGGGGCCCTACGAGCAGTACTTC. This sequence joins TRBV2 and TRBJ2-7, with TRBD1 matching 11 bases. The CDR3 is 15 residues long. Germline V CDR1 and CDR2: SNHLY, FYNNEI. The V gene end was trimmed by 4 bases and the J gene end by 2 bases; junction bases not matched to a gene: 4.

This clone was found once. This chain uses TRBV5-5 with TRBJ1-2; a weak D match, TRBD1 (6 bases). The CDR3 is 15 amino acids. Germline V lookup: CDR1 SGHKS, CDR2 YYEKEE (reference sequence). V lost 8 bases and J 5 bases, leaving 22 bases between the germline ends. The CDR3 DNA reads TGTGCCAGTCCCCTTAAGTCAGGGGAGAATTATGGCTACACCTTC. Translating gives CASPLKSGENYGYTF.

The chain employs TRBV28 and TRBJ1-2; TRBD1 matches at 9 bases. Germline V gene sequence: CDR1 MDHEN, CDR2 SYDVKM. The CDR3 is made up of 13 amino acids. Losses at the gene ends were 4 bases for V and 8 bases for J; bases not matched to a gene: 5. CDR3: CASSYRGLDGYTF. The CDR3 bases are TGTGCCAGCAGTTACAGGGGGCTGGACGGCTACACCTTC.

The genes are TRBV29-1 and TRBJ1-1, with a weak D call TRBD1 (6 bases). This CDR3 comprises 13 residues. Trimming left V 2 bases short and J 2 bases short, with 9 bases between. CDR1 is SQVTM, CDR2 ANQGSEA, per germline. The CDR3 nucleotides read TGCAGCGTTGAACGGACAGCCAACACTGAAGCTTTCTTT. It is translated as CSVERTANTEAFF.

This clone has only one observation. CDR3 sequence (DNA): TGTGCCAGCAGCTCCAGATGGGGCAGGGAGCAGTTCTTC. It translates to CASSSRWGREQFF. V and J are TRBV7-2 and TRBJ2-1; D may be TRBD1 (5 bases). The CDR3 totals 13 residues. Per germline, CDR1 SGHTA and CDR2 FQGNSA. Trimming took off 4 bases at V and 10 bases at J, with 14 bases between the two ends.

The genes are TRBV10-2 and TRBJ2-7; 7 bases are shared with TRBD1. Germline values: CDR1 WSHSY, CDR2 SAAADI. Unmatched junction bases numbered 8, after V lost 6 bases and J lost 0 bases. CDR3 length: 15 residues. CDR3 DNA sequence: TGCGCCAGCAGAGAAGCAGGGGGAACCTCCTACGAGCAGTACTTC. Translated, it gives CASREAGGTSYEQYF.

With respect to this clone: Other nucleotide sequences in the sample specify the same CDR3. V gene TRBV7-3 combines with J gene TRBJ1-2; the D is unclear. CDR3 length equals 13 residues. The V and J ends lost 5 bases and 2 bases respectively, with 9 bases between them. Per germline, CDR1 SGHTA and CDR2 FQGTGA. The CDR3: CASSPDGNYGYTF. As DNA, the CDR3 is TGTGCCAGCAGCCCCGACGGGAACTATGGCTACACCTTC.

Only a few counts were recorded for this clone. The gene calls are TRBV28 and TRBJ2-1; TRBD2 matches at 10 bases. Germline V gene sequence: CDR1 MDHEN, CDR2 SYDVKM. The CDR3 has 16 amino acids. Losses at the gene ends were 3 bases for V and 7 bases for J; bases not matched to a gene: 9. The DNA of the CDR3 is TGTGCCAGCAGTTTGGTGTCTAGCGGGAGTTTAAATGAGCAGTTCTTC. Translating gives CASSLVSSGSLNEQFF.

This chain uses TRBV5-1 with TRBJ1-1; perhaps TRBD1 as D (5 bases). This CDR3 has 12 residues. Trimming cost V 6 bases and J 1 base, with 7 bases left between them. Germline values: CDR1 SGHRS, CDR2 YFSETQ. In DNA form, the CDR3 reads TGCGCCAGCACAGGACAGAACACTGAAGCTTTCTTT. Its protein is CASTGQNTEAFF.

The chain joins TRBV6-1 to TRBJ1-4; TRBD1 is a possible D gene (6 bases). CDR1 MNHNS and CDR2 SASEGT come from the germline V gene. Trimming removed 2 bases at V and 3 bases at J, with 10 bases between. This CDR3 has 15 amino acids. CDR3 sequence reads: CASSENRASNEKLFF. In DNA form, the CDR3 reads TGTGCCAGCAGTGAAAACAGGGCCTCTAATGAAAAACTGTTTTTT.

This chain joins TRBV27 and TRBJ1-6; D unresolved. The V end lost 1 base, the J end lost 4 bases, and 8 bases lay between the germline ends. Germline-derived CDR1 and CDR2 are MNHEY and SMNVEV (reference sequence). The CDR3 loop spans 15 amino acids. The CDR3 nucleotides are TGTGCCAGCAGTTTATTCGGAGGGTATAATTCACCCCTCCACTTT. Its protein product is CASSLFGGYNSPLHF.

This chain links TRBV7-9 with TRBJ2-6, with TRBD2 identical over 13 bases. CDR3 length: 20 amino acids. Germline CDR1 and CDR2: SEHNR and FQNEAQ (reference sequence). With V trimmed by 5 bases and J by 0 bases, 10 bases remained unmatched. The CDR3 loop reads CASSKRTSGGTNSGANVLTF. The CDR3 DNA reads as TGTGCCAGCAGCAAAAGGACTAGCGGGGGAACGAACTCTGGGGCCAACGTCCTGACTTTC.

The chain combines TRBV7-2 with TRBJ1-3, with no clear D. Germline CDR1 is SGHTA and CDR2 is FQGNSA. Trimming left V 1 base short and J 4 bases short, with 8 bases between. CDR3 length: 14 amino acids. The CDR3 loop reads CASSLEVRGNTIYF. The CDR3 DNA is TGTGCCAGCAGCTTAGAAGTCAGGGGAAACACCATATATTTT.

V usage is TRBV19 and J usage is TRBJ2-1; TRBD2 agrees at 8 bases. The CDR3 sequence is 17 residues long. Germline V gene data show CDR1 as LNHDA and CDR2 as SQIVND (reference sequence). With V trimmed by 9 bases and J by 2 bases, 15 bases remained unmatched. CDR3 nucleotide sequence: TGTGCCAGCTCCGATGGGGGTGCGGGAGGCGCCTACAATGAGCAGTTCTTC. As protein: CASSDGGAGGAYNEQFF.

This chain uses TRBV28 with TRBJ2-5, with 9 bases identical to TRBD1. J was trimmed by 2 bases and V by 7 bases; bases with no gene match: 26. CDR1 and CDR2 from the germline V gene are MDHEN and SYDVKM. This CDR3 is 21 amino acids long. CDR3 bases: TGTGCCAGCACGCCGGGACAGGGCCTTCGGTTGAGGGAGGATGAGCAAGAGACCCAGTACTTC. Its protein product is CASTPGQGLRLREDEQETQYF.

This clone has a handful of counts. CDR3: CALTGALHTEAFF. CDR3 sequence (DNA): TGTGCCTTGACAGGGGCGCTACACACTGAAGCTTTCTTT. This rearrangement joins TRBV30 to TRBJ1-1; 8 nucleotides match TRBD1. V dropped 7 bases and J dropped 3; count of bases not matched to a gene: 7. The CDR3 consists of 13 residues. Germline assignment: CDR1 GTSNPN and CDR2 SVGIG (reference sequence). Using reference TRBV30 and TRBJ1-1 for the parts outside the CDR3, the full variable domain is SQTIHQWPATLVQPVGSPLSLECTVEGTSNPNLYWYRQAAGRGLQLLFYSVGIGQISSEVPQNLSASRPQDRQFILSSKKLLLSDSGFYLCALTGALHTEAFFGQGTRLTVV.

J is TRBJ1-4 and V is TRBV2; D remains ambiguous. V was pared by 11 bases and J by 2 bases, with 12 bases between. In germline, CDR1 is SNHLY, CDR2 FYNNEI. This CDR3 is 13 amino acids long. The CDR3 spells CAGSGNTNEKLFF. CDR3 nucleotides: TGTGCCGGATCAGGAAATACTAATGAAAAACTGTTTTTT.

A remark on this clone: Other DNA sequences in this specimen translate into the identical CDR3. The V gene is TRBV5-1, the J gene TRBJ1-1, with D possibly matching TRBD1 (5 bases). Germline assignment: CDR1 SGHRS and CDR2 YFSETQ. The germline V and J ends were trimmed by 2 bases and 5 bases, with 10 bases remaining between them. CDR3 length: 13 residues. Here the CDR3 DNA reads TGCGCCAGCAGCTTTTCCGGGGGTACTGAAGCTTTCTTT. This translates into CASSFSGGTEAFF.